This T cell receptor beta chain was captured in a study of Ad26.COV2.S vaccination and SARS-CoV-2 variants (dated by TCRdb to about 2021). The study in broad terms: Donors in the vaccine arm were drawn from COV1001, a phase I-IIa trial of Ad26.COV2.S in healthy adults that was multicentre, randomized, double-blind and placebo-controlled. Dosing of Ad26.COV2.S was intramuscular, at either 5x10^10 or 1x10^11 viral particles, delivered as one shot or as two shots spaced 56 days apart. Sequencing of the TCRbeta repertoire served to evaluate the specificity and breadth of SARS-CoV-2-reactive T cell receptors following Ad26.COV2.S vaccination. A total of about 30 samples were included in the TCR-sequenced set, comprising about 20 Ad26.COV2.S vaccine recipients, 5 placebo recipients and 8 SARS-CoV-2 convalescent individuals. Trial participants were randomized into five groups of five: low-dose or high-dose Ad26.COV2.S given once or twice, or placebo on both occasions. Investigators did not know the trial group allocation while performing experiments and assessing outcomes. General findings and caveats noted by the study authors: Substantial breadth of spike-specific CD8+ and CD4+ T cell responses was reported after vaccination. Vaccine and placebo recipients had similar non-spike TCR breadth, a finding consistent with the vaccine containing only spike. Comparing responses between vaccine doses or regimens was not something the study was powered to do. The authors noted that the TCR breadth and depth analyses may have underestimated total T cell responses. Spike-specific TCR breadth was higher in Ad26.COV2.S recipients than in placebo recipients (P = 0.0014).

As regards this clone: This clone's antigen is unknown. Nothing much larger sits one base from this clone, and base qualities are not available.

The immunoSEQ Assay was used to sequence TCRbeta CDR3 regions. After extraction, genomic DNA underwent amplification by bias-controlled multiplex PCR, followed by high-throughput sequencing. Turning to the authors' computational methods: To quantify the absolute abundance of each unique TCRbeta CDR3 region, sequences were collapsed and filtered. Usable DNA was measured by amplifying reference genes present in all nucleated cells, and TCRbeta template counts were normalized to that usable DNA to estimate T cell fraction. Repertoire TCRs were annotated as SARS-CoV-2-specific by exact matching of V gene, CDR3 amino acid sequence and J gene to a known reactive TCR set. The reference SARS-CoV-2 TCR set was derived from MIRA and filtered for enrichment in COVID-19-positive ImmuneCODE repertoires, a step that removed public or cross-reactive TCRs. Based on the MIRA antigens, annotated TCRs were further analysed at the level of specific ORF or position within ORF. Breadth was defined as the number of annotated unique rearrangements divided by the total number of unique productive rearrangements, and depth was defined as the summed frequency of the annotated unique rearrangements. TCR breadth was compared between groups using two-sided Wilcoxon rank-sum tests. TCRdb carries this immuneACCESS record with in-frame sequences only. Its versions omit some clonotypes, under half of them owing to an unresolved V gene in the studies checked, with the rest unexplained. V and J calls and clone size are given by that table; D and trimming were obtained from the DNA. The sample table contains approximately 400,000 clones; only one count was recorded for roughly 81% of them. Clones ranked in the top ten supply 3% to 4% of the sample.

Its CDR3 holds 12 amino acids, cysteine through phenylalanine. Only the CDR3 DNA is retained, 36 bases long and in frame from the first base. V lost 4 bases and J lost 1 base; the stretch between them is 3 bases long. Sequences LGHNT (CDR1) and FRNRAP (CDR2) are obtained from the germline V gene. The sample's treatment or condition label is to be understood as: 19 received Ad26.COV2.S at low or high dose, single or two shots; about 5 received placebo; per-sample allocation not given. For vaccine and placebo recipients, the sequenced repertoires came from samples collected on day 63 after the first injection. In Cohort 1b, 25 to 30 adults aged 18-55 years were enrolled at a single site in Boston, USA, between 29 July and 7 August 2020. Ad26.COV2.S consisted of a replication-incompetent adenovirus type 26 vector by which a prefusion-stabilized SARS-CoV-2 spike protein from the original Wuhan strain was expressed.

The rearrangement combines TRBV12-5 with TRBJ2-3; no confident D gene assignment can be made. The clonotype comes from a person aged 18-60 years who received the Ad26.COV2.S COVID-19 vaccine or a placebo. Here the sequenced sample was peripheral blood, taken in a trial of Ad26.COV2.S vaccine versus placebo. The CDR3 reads CASGSRTDTQYF. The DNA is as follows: TGTGCTAGTGGTTCCCGCACAGATACGCAGTATTTT. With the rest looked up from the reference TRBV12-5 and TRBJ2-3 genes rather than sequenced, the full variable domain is DARVTQTPRHKVTEMGQEVTMRCQPILGHNTVFWYRQTMMQGLELLAYFRNRAPLDDSGMPKDRFSAEMPDATLATLKIQPSEPRDSAVYFCASGSRTDTQYFGPGTRLTVL.